These 2 T cell receptor beta chains were all obtained from the same sample, sequenced in a study of blood T cell repertoires in COVID-19. Profiled with immunoSEQ multiplex PCR; TCRdb holds only in-frame clones, not every one. The sample lists under 50,000 clones, 79% occurring once. Material for sequencing was peripheral blood. The source is a man aged 65-85 years with acute or convalescent COVID-19.

This clone was seen once. The genes are TRBV11-1 and TRBJ2-7; D may be TRBD2 (5 bases). CDR1 and CDR2 (germline): SGHAT, FQDESV (reference sequence). Trimming shortened V by 5 bases and J by 2 bases, and 16 bases separated the two germline ends. The CDR3 extends over 15 amino acids. For the CDR3, the DNA is TGTGCCAGCAGCCCACGAGATGAGGGCGCCTACGAGCAGTACTTC. Its translation is CASSPRDEGAYEQYF. Full variable domain (missing parts from reference TRBV11-1 and TRBJ2-7): EAEVAQSPRYKITEKSQAVAFWCDPISGHATLYWYRQILGQGPELLVQFQDESVVDDSQLPKDRFSAERLKGVDSTLKIQPAELGDSAMYLCASSPRDEGAYEQYFGPGTRLTVT.

The V and J genes are TRBV28 and TRBJ1-1, with no clear D. Germline values: CDR1 MDHEN, CDR2 SYDVKM. Trimming cost V 5 bases and J 2 bases, with 9 bases left between them. The CDR3 has 13 amino acids. Here the CDR3 DNA reads TGTGCCAGCAGTATTACGGTCAACACTGAAGCTTTCTTT. As protein: CASSITVNTEAFF.